This T cell receptor beta chain was sequenced during a study of blood T cell repertoires in COVID-19 (TCRdb year 2020). The study in broad terms: Samples covering the acute and convalescent phases of COVID-19 were provided by collaborators in the United States, Italy and Spain. The material from the prospective study consisted of cDNA or gDNA derived from T cells, B-cell-depleted T cells, or PBMCs. The dataset comprised deeply sampled blood TCRbeta repertoires from subjects exposed to, actively infected with, or recovered from COVID-19. The repertoires were made available in a free public database intended to serve as a resource for research on the immune response to SARS-CoV-2. The samples were drawn from the first 160 participants of the ongoing ImmuneRACE study and from roughly 1,300 subjects provided by 6 global collaborators. Nearly every sample came with metadata listing a de-identified subject ID, COVID-19 status, age in years and sex. Where available, HLA class I and class II types were obtained from metadata supplied by the sample provider rather than from assay-based typing. What the authors observed across the whole study: How much clinical and demographic metadata was included differed by source and by participant, and the metadata was provided uncurated.

The CDR1 and CDR2 encoded by the germline V gene are SGHRS and YFSETQ. V lost 0 bases and J lost 2 bases, and the count of bases not matched to a germline gene is 4. From its cysteine to its phenylalanine, the CDR3 spans 16 amino acids. The retained sequence is limited to the CDR3, 48 bases, with the frame set at the first base. Details on this clone: It has no known antigen specificity. Base qualities are not recorded, but no much larger clone differs from it by a single base.

At one collaborating source in Seattle, patients were enrolled during active infection and were followed longitudinally through the course of disease. Whole blood was collected in K2EDTA tubes by collaborating institutions according to the institutions' own protocols. For TCRbeta analysis, collaborators shipped samples as frozen whole blood, isolated PBMCs, or DNA extracted from either of those sample types. The immunoSEQ Assay, a bias-controlled multiplex PCR, was used to amplify TCRbeta CDR3 regions from genomic DNA. Per the source publication's procedure: Within the assay, amplification of reference gene primers was used to estimate how many nucleated cells each sample contained. Sequence reads were collapsed and filtered to measure the absolute abundance of every unique TCRbeta CDR3 rearrangement. For each sample, productive Simpson clonality was calculated as the square root of Simpson's diversity index across productive rearrangements. TCRdb stores this immuneACCESS table with in-frame sequences only. Part of the clones is absent; in the studies checked, under half of the shortfall reflects unresolved V genes, and no reason is known for the rest. V, J and clone size are those of that table, while D and trimming were read from the DNA. Present in this sample are roughly 230,000 clones, 80% to 90% of which were seen just once. The leading ten clones occupy about 10% of the sample.

Sequenced material: peripheral blood. This receptor was taken from a woman over 75 with COVID-19, enrolled during active disease. The chain is encoded by TRBV5-1 joined to TRBJ2-3, and 9 bases in between align with TRBD1. The CDR3 amino acid sequence is: CASSLDGTGITDTQYF. The DNA is as follows: TGCGCCAGCAGCTTGGACGGGACAGGGATCACAGATACGCAGTATTTT. The CDR3, completed at both ends by the reference TRBV5-1 and TRBJ2-3 genes, gives the full variable domain KAGVTQTPRYLIKTRGQQVTLSCSPISGHRSVSWYQQTPGQGLQFLFEYFSETQRNKGNFPGRFSGRQFSNSRSEMNVSTLELGDSALYLCASSLDGTGITDTQYFGPGTRLTVL.